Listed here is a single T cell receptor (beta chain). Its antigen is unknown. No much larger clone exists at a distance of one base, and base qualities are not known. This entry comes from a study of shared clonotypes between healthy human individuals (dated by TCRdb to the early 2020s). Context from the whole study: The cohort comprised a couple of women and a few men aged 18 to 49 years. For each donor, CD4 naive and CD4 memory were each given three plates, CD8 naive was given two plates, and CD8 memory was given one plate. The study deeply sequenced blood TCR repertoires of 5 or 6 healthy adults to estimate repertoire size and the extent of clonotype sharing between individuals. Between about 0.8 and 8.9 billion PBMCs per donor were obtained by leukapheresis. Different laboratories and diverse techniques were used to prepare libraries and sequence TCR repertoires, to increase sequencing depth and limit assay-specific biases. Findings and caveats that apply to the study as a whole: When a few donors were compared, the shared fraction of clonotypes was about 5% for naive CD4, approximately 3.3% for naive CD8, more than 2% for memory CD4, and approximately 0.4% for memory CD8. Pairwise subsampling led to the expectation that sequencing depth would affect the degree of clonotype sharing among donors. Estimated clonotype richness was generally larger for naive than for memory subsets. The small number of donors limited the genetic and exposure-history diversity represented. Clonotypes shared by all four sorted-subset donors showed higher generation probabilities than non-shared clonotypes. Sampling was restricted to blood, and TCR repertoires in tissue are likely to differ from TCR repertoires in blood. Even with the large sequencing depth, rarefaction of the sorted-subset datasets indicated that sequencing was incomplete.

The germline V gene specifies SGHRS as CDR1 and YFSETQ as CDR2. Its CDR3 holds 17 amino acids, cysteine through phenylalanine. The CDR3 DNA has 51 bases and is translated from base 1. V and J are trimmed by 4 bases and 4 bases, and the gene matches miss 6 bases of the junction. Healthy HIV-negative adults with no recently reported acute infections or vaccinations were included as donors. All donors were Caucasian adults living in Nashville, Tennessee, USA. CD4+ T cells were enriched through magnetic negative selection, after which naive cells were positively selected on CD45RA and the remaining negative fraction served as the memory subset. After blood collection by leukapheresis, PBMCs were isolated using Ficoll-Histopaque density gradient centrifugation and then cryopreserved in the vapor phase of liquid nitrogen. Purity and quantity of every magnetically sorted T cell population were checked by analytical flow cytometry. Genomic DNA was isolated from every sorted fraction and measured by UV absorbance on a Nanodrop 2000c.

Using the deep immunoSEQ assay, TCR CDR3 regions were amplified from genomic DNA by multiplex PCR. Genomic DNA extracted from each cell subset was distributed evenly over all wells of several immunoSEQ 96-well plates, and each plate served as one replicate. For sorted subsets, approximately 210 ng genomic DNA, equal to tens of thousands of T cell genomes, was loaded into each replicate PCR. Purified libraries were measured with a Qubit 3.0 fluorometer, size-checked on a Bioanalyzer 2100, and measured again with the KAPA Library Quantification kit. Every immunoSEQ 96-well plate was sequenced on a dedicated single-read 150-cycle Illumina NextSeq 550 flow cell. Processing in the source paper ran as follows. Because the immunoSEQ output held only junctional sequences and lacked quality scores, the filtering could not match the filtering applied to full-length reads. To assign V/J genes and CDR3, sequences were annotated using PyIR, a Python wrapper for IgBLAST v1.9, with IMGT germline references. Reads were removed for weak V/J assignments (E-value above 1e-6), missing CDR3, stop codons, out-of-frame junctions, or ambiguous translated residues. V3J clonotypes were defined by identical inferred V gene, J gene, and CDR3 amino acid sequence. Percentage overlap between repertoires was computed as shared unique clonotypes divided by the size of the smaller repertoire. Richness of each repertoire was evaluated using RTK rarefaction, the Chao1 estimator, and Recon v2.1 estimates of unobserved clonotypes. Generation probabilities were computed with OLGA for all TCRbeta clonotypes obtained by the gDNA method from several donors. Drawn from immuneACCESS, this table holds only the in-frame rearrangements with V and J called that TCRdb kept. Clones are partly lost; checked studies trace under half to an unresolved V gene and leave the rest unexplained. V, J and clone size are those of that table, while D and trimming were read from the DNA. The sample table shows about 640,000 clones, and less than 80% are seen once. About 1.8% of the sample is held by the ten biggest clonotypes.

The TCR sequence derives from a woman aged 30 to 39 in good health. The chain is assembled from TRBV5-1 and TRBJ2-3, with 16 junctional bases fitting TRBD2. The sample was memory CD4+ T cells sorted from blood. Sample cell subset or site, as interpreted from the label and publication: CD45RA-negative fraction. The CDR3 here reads CASSQGLAGGFADTQYF. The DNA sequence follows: TGCGCCAGCAGCCAGGGACTAGCGGGAGGGTTCGCAGATACGCAGTATTTT.